This T cell receptor (beta chain) was observed in a study of identifying expanded T cells in peripheral blood. Produced via immunoSEQ multiplex PCR; TCRdb's table is partial and in-frame only. The sample consists of more than 95,000 clones, roughly 82% of them appearing once. Between the trimmed V and J ends, which lost 2 bases and 1 base, there was a span of 8 bases. The CDR3 sequence is 14 residues long. Germline V gene data show CDR1 as MNHEY and CDR2 as SVGAGI. V and J are TRBV6-5 and TRBJ1-2, with a tentative D call TRBD1 (5 bases). Sequenced input: blood. The TCR was taken from a person aged 18 to 69 in good health. In DNA form, the CDR3 reads TGTGCCAGCAGTTACCAGGGAAATAACTATGGCTACACCTTC. It yields the protein CASSYQGNNYGYTF.